A single sample is the source of the 21 T cell receptor beta chains below, sequenced in a study of T cells in Graves' hyperthyroidism and ophthalmopathy. Amplified TCR beta CDR3 regions came from RNA transcripts. Researchers ran a first-round RT-PCR on the TCR CDR3 using the HTBI primer set. Via MiXCR, TCRdb re-called the multiplex PCR reads, giving one row per CDR3 protein. The sample lists hundreds of thousands of distinct CDR3 sequences; 12% to 15% were seen once. The sample comprised blood. The receptors originated from a woman aged 18-35 years with Graves' hyperthyroidism.

This clonotype was recorded a few times. The CDR3 sequence is CASSIDGYSGANVLTF. CDR3 bases: TGTGCCAGTAGTATCGACGGGTACTCTGGGGCCAACGTCCTGACTTTC. V usage is TRBV19 and J usage is TRBJ2-6; no clear D. Trimming took off 3 bases at V and 0 bases at J, with 9 bases between the two ends. The CDR3 has 16 amino acids. Germline lookup yields CDR1 LNHDA and CDR2 SQIVND (reference sequence).

This clonotype was found a few times. V usage is TRBV20-1 and J usage is TRBJ2-2; D might be TRBD2 (5 bases). CDR1 and CDR2 from the germline V gene are DFQATT and SNEGSKA (reference sequence). V was cut by 3 bases and J by 2 bases, with 16 bases left in between. The CDR3 spans 16 residues. In DNA, the CDR3 is TGCAGTGCTAGGAGGGCCGGGCGTCGTAACACCGGGGAGCTGTTTTTT. Amino acids: CSARRAGRRNTGELFF.

Comments on this clonotype: The junction and the germline gene differ at one end; a read error may be behind it. The J gene is TRBJ2-1, the V gene TRBV7-3, with 8 bases lining up with TRBD1. The CDR3 is 15 amino acids. CDR1 and CDR2 from the germline V gene are SGHTA and FQGTGA. CDR3 DNA: TGTGCCAGCAGCATAACCGGGACAGGCAGGAATGAGCAGTTCTTC. Its protein product is CASSITGTGRNEQFF.

This clonotype was seen at least ten times. The V call is TRBV3-1, the J call TRBJ2-1; 7 nucleotides agree with TRBD2. V gave up 0 bases and J gave up 15 bases; unmatched junction bases: 5. Germline values: CDR1 LGHDT, CDR2 YNNKEL (reference sequence). There are 12 residues in the CDR3. CDR3 in amino acids: CASSQEGAGRFF. CDR3 coding DNA: TGTGCCAGCAGCCAAGAGGGAGCGGGAAGGTTCTTC.

The V and J genes are TRBV7-9 and TRBJ2-1, with 8 bases identical to TRBD2. Germline V gives CDR1 SEHNR, CDR2 FQNEAQ (reference sequence). This CDR3 is 16 amino acids long. The V gene end was trimmed by 5 bases and the J gene end by 0 bases; junction bases not matched to a gene: 6. CDR3 coding DNA: TGTGCCAGCAGCCCTACTAGCGGACACTCCTACAATGAGCAGTTCTTC. Translation: CASSPTSGHSYNEQFF.

At least ten counts were recorded for this clonotype. V gene TRBV7-9 combines with J gene TRBJ2-5, with 14 bases that match TRBD2. The J segment lost 4 bases and the V segment lost 5 bases, leaving 6 bases of the junction unmatched. The CDR3 length is 16 residues. Looked up from germline, CDR1 is SEHNR and CDR2 is FQNEAQ (reference sequence). For the CDR3, the DNA is TGTGCCAGCAGCGGGGGACTAGCGGGAGAGGGAGAGACCCAGTACTTC. Its translation is CASSGGLAGEGETQYF.

With regard to this clonotype: One junction end does not reproduce the germline sequence, and a read error may be involved. The rearrangement uses TRBV7-9 and TRBJ1-1; a possible D gene is TRBD1 (6 bases). The CDR3 sequence is 15 residues long. Germline V lookup: CDR1 SEHNR, CDR2 FQNEAQ (reference sequence). CDR3 coding DNA: TGTGCCAGCAGCACGGCCGGGACAACGAACACTGAAACTTTCTTT. It yields the protein CASSTAGTTNTETFF.

This clonotype came up a few times. This rearrangement joins TRBV16 to TRBJ1-2; D is unclear. V gave up 0 bases and J gave up 8 bases, with 10 bases separating them. This CDR3 has 13 amino acids. Germline-derived CDR1 and CDR2 are KGHSY and FQNENV. The CDR3, as DNA: TGTGCCAGCAGCCAATCGATGTTGCGGGGCTACACCTTC. This translates into CASSQSMLRGYTF.

This clonotype was detected ten times or more. The rearrangement joins TRBV27 to TRBJ1-1; D might be TRBD1 (6 bases). V was pared by 8 bases and J by 8 bases, with 21 bases between. This CDR3 contains 14 residues. Germline CDR1 reads MNHEY; CDR2 reads SMNVEV (reference sequence). This chain's CDR3 is CASGPRGAASEAFF. Written as DNA, the CDR3 is TGTGCCAGCGGTCCTCGGGGGGCGGCGTCAGAAGCTTTCTTT.

The chain links TRBV6-1 to TRBJ2-7, with D tentatively TRBD2 (6 bases). CDR1 is MNHNS, CDR2 SASEGT, per germline. The CDR3 runs to 15 residues. The V end lost 3 bases, the J end lost 5 bases, and 17 bases lay between the germline ends. The CDR3 DNA sequence: TGTGCCAGCAGTGACCCCCCAGGAGGGCGCGACGAGCAGTACTTC. Protein: CASSDPPGGRDEQYF.

The chain joins TRBV28 to TRBJ2-3, with D unresolved. Germline-derived CDR1 and CDR2 are MDHEN and SYDVKM. The CDR3 covers 16 residues. The V gene lost 4 bases and the J gene lost 4 bases, with 18 bases spanning the gap. The CDR3: CASSSRGTDSPDTQYF. In nucleotides, the CDR3 is TGTGCCAGCAGTTCCCGAGGCACCGACTCCCCAGATACGCAGTATTTT.

This clonotype was seen at least ten times. The genes are TRBV28 and TRBJ1-5, with 10 nucleotides matching TRBD1. There are 18 residues in the CDR3. Per the germline V gene, CDR1 is MDHEN and CDR2 is SYDVKM. The junction had 11 bases not matched to a gene; V was cut back by 6 bases and J by 0 bases. In DNA form, the CDR3 reads TGTGCCAGCAGCTCCTCGGGACAGGGGACCTATAGCAATCAGCCCCAGCATTTT. Translating gives CASSSSGQGTYSNQPQHF.

The table lists this clonotype with many counts. The chain has TRBV7-9 and TRBJ2-1; D not resolved. CDR1 is SEHNR, CDR2 FQNEAQ, per germline (reference sequence). This CDR3 is built from 12 residues. The germline V and J ends were trimmed by 5 bases and 6 bases, with 8 bases remaining between them. The CDR3 sequence: CASSPDLNEQFF. In nucleotides, the CDR3 is TGTGCCAGCAGCCCCGACCTCAATGAGCAGTTCTTC.

Note on this clonotype: The junction and the germline gene differ at one end; a read error may be behind it. The chain uses TRBV7-9 and TRBJ2-5; either TRBD1 or TRBD2 may supply D (6 bases each). This CDR3 region has 17 residues. CDR1 SEHNR and CDR2 FQNEAQ come from the germline V gene (reference sequence). This CDR3 reads CTSSRRDFTGLGGTQYF. The CDR3 DNA is TGTACCAGCAGCCGAAGGGACTTTACAGGGCTAGGGGGGACCCAGTACTTC.

This clonotype was seen many times. The chain is built from TRBV2 and TRBJ2-1; the D is unclear. This CDR3 is built from 13 residues. V was shortened by 3 bases and J by 4 bases, with 7 bases between the two germline ends. From germline, CDR1 is SNHLY and CDR2 FYNNEI. The CDR3 region has the DNA TGTGCCAGCAGTGATGGACCTTACAATGAGCAGTTCTTC. It encodes CASSDGPYNEQFF.

This clonotype was counted ten times or more. The chain recombines TRBV30 with TRBJ2-7; 8 bases are shared with TRBD1. The germline V gene encodes CDR1 GTSNPN and CDR2 SVGIG (reference sequence). With V trimmed by 2 bases and J by 6 bases, 12 bases remained unmatched. The CDR3 loop spans 15 amino acids. CDR3 nucleotides: TGTGCCTGGAGTAAAACCGGGACAGGTTCTGGCGAGCAGTACTTC. This translates into CAWSKTGTGSGEQYF.

This clonotype turned up a few times. The V and J genes are TRBV13 and TRBJ1-3; D call uncertain. There are 14 residues in the CDR3. The V and J ends lost 8 bases and 0 bases respectively, with 11 bases between them. CDR1 is PRHDT and CDR2 is FYEKMQ in the germline V gene (reference sequence). Written as DNA, the CDR3 is TGTGCCAGCTCCTCCTCCGGCTCTGGAAACACCATATATTTT. Translated, it gives CASSSSGSGNTIYF.

With regard to this clonotype: This may be a read error: a much more frequent sequence differs by one nucleotide. CDR3 bases: TGTGCCAGCAGCCAAAGGCGGCGGGAGGGGTACAACGAGCAGTTCTTC. Translated, it gives CASSQRRREGYNEQFF. The chain is built from TRBV7-9 and TRBJ2-1, with 9 nucleotides matching TRBD2. Germline CDR1 SEHNR, CDR2 FQNEAQ (reference sequence). The CDR3 is made up of 16 amino acids.

This clonotype was seen ten or more times. The chain combines TRBV12-3 or TRBV12-4 with TRBJ2-2; a possible D gene is TRBD1 (6 bases). The CDR3 runs to 18 residues. The ends were cut back, 6 bases at V and 2 bases at J, with 22 bases in the middle. This chain's CDR3 is CASSYRVRAPRNTGELFF. CDR3 in DNA: TGTGCCAGCAGCTACAGGGTCAGGGCCCCTCGAAACACCGGGGAGCTGTTTTTT.

This clonotype was found many times. The chain combines TRBV7-2 with TRBJ2-5, with D tentatively TRBD1 (5 bases). The CDR3 loop spans 14 amino acids. Germline V gives CDR1 SGHTA, CDR2 FQGNSA. Trimming shortened V by 5 bases and J by 4 bases, and 14 bases separated the two germline ends. The CDR3 DNA is TGTGCCAGCAGCCCCCAGGGAAGAGGAGAGACCCAGTACTTC. Its protein is CASSPQGRGETQYF.

The sample holds a few counts of this clonotype. The chain couples TRBV28 to TRBJ2-7; D might be TRBD1 (6 bases). This CDR3 has 15 residues. CDR1 is MDHEN, CDR2 SYDVKM, per germline. V lost 5 bases to trimming and J lost 3 bases, with 17 bases between them. The CDR3 spells CASSESQTGYYEQYF. CDR3 in DNA: TGTGCCAGCAGTGAGTCCCAGACAGGTTACTACGAGCAGTACTTC.